These T cell receptor beta chains were read from a single sample in a study of memory CD4+ T cells and cytomegalovirus serostatus. Produced via immunoSEQ multiplex PCR; TCRdb's table is partial and in-frame only. The table includes 60,000 to 70,000 clones, 60% to 85% detected once. The specimen was memory CD4+ T cells from blood. These receptors were obtained from an adult in good health and CMV-seropositive. The CDR3 runs from the conserved cysteine through the conserved F or W. Fields, in order: V gene, clone size, D gene, J gene, CDR3 DNA, CDR3 protein. The D gene is left open where the match is weak. Clone size, where shown, is once, few, many, or a class for clones that have expanded.

v_gene: TRBV7-9; abundance: NA; d_gene: TRBD2; j_gene: TRBJ2-1; CDR3nt: TGTGCCAGCAGCTGGAGCGGGGGCACTATTCAGAGGGAGCAGTTCTTC; CDR3aa: CASSWSGGTIQREQFF
v_gene: TRBV30; abundance: NA; d_gene: TRBD1; j_gene: TRBJ1-2; CDR3nt: TGTGCCTGGAGTCTATACAGGGGGATAGGCTACACCTTC; CDR3aa: CAWSLYRGIGYTF
v_gene: TRBV30; abundance: few; d_gene: NA; j_gene: TRBJ1-1; CDR3nt: TGTGCCTGGACCGCAGGGTTCAACACTGAAGCTTTCTTT; CDR3aa: CAWTAGFNTEAFF
v_gene: TRBV15; abundance: NA; d_gene: TRBD1; j_gene: TRBJ2-2; CDR3nt: TGTGCCACCAGCAGAGAAACAGGGGTGGTAGGGGAGCTGTTTTTT; CDR3aa: CATSRETGVVGELFF
v_gene: TRBV7-2; abundance: NA; d_gene: NA; j_gene: TRBJ2-7; CDR3nt: TGTGCCAGCAGCTTAGATCCGGGCCCAACCCTAGGACAGTACTTC; CDR3aa: CASSLDPGPTLGQYF
v_gene: TRBV7-8; abundance: NA; d_gene: TRBD2; j_gene: TRBJ2-5; CDR3nt: TGTGCCAGCAGCCCACTCCCCGGGACTAGCGGGAGTAGAGAGACCCAGTACTTC; CDR3aa: CASSPLPGTSGSRETQYF
v_gene: TRBV7-3; abundance: NA; d_gene: NA; j_gene: TRBJ1-1; CDR3nt: TGTGCCAGCAGCCCGTCCCGAGTTGGGCCGAACACTGAAGCTTTCTTT; CDR3aa: CASSPSRVGPNTEAFF
v_gene: TRBV6-5; abundance: NA; d_gene: NA; j_gene: TRBJ2-7; CDR3nt: TGTGCCAGCAGTTACTCGGGGGGCGCCCCCTACGAGCAGTACTTC; CDR3aa: CASSYSGGAPYEQYF
v_gene: TRBV19; abundance: NA; d_gene: NA; j_gene: TRBJ1-2; CDR3nt: TGTGCCAGTAGTACGCAACAGAACCGGGGCTACACCTTC; CDR3aa: CASSTQQNRGYTF
v_gene: TRBV28; abundance: NA; d_gene: NA; j_gene: TRBJ1-2; CDR3nt: TGTGCCAGCAACTTAGGGTCGGAATATGGCTACACCTTC; CDR3aa: CASNLGSEYGYTF
v_gene: TRBV5-1; abundance: NA; d_gene: TRBD1; j_gene: TRBJ2-2; CDR3nt: TGCGCCAGCAGCTTGACAGGGGGAGTCGGGGAGCTGTTTTTT; CDR3aa: CASSLTGGVGELFF
v_gene: TRBV9; abundance: NA; d_gene: NA; j_gene: TRBJ1-5; CDR3nt: TGTGCCAGCAGCGTAGGTGGGGAAAAGATTAGCAATCAGCCCCAGCATTTT; CDR3aa: CASSVGGEKISNQPQHF
v_gene: TRBV4-3; abundance: NA; d_gene: NA; j_gene: TRBJ2-1; CDR3nt: TGCGCCAGCAGCCAAGAGCTACGGACGCTGTACAATGAGCAGTTCTTC; CDR3aa: CASSQELRTLYNEQFF
v_gene: TRBV25-1; abundance: NA; d_gene: NA; j_gene: TRBJ1-1; CDR3nt: TGTGCCACCGAGACAGGAACTGGTACTGAAGCTTTCTTT; CDR3aa: CATETGTGTEAFF
v_gene: TRBV6-1; abundance: NA; d_gene: NA; j_gene: TRBJ1-2; CDR3nt: TGTGCCAGCGCCGAGGCCACTCGGCACTATGGCTACACCTTC; CDR3aa: CASAEATRHYGYTF
v_gene: TRBV4-2; abundance: NA; d_gene: TRBD1; j_gene: TRBJ1-1; CDR3nt: TGTGCCAGCAGTCGGACAGGGGGCCTAACTGAAGCTTTCTTT; CDR3aa: CASSRTGGLTEAFF
v_gene: TRBV4-3; abundance: NA; d_gene: NA; j_gene: TRBJ2-2; CDR3nt: TGCGCCAGCAGCCAATGGCCAGGAGGTACCGGGGAGCTGTTTTTT; CDR3aa: CASSQWPGGTGELFF
v_gene: TRBV30; abundance: NA; d_gene: NA; j_gene: TRBJ1-3; CDR3nt: TGTGCCTGGAGCCGGGACTCCTCTGGAAACACCATATATTTT; CDR3aa: CAWSRDSSGNTIYF
v_gene: TRBV7-2; abundance: NA; d_gene: TRBD2; j_gene: TRBJ2-1; CDR3nt: TGTGCCAGCAGCTTAGATGCTAGCGGGACTCATGAGCAGTTCTTC; CDR3aa: CASSLDASGTHEQFF
v_gene: TRBV28; abundance: NA; d_gene: NA; j_gene: TRBJ2-1; CDR3nt: TGTGCCAGCAGCTGGGACTCCCCCGGGGACAATGAGCAGTTCTTC; CDR3aa: CASSWDSPGDNEQFF
v_gene: TRBV6-1; abundance: once; d_gene: TRBD1; j_gene: TRBJ2-7; CDR3nt: TGTGCCAGCAGTGAAGCTGGTGGGACAGGGTCACGGGAACAGTACTTC; CDR3aa: CASSEAGGTGSREQYF
v_gene: TRBV25-1; abundance: NA; d_gene: TRBD1; j_gene: TRBJ2-7; CDR3nt: TGTGCCAGTAGGGACAGGCATTACGAGCAGTACTTC; CDR3aa: CASRDRHYEQYF
v_gene: TRBV11-3; abundance: NA; d_gene: NA; j_gene: TRBJ2-1; CDR3nt: TGTGCCAGCAGCTTAGCCCCCGTTGTGGGAGTAAATGAGCAGTTCTTC; CDR3aa: CASSLAPVVGVNEQFF
v_gene: TRBV5-1; abundance: NA; d_gene: NA; j_gene: TRBJ1-1; CDR3nt: TGCGCCAGCAGCTCCTACGGGTCAGGCACTGAAGCTTTCTTT; CDR3aa: CASSSYGSGTEAFF
v_gene: TRBV30; abundance: NA; d_gene: NA; j_gene: TRBJ2-5; CDR3nt: TGTGCCTGGAGTGTATTTTTTTCGGGACGCAAAGAGACCCAGTACTTC; CDR3aa: CAWSVFFSGRKETQYF
v_gene: TRBV7-3; abundance: NA; d_gene: TRBD2; j_gene: TRBJ2-1; CDR3nt: TGTGCCAGCAGCCCACGGACTAGCGGTTACAATGAGCAGTTCTTC; CDR3aa: CASSPRTSGYNEQFF
v_gene: TRBV5-1; abundance: NA; d_gene: NA; j_gene: TRBJ2-5; CDR3nt: TGCGCCAGCAGCTTTCAGGGGATGGGGCCCCAAGAGACCCAGTACTTC; CDR3aa: CASSFQGMGPQETQYF
v_gene: TRBV5-1; abundance: NA; d_gene: TRBD1; j_gene: TRBJ2-7; CDR3nt: TGCGCCAGCAGCAAGGGACAGGGGGCGAACGAGCAGTACTTC; CDR3aa: CASSKGQGANEQYF
v_gene: TRBV7-9; abundance: NA; d_gene: TRBD1; j_gene: TRBJ1-2; CDR3nt: TGTGCCAGCAGCTTCGGACAGGCGGCGGAGGGCTACACCTTC; CDR3aa: CASSFGQAAEGYTF
v_gene: TRBV5-1; abundance: few; d_gene: NA; j_gene: TRBJ2-3; CDR3nt: TGCGCCAGCAGCTTCAGGTCAGATACGCAGTATTTT; CDR3aa: CASSFRSDTQYF
v_gene: TRBV2; abundance: NA; d_gene: TRBD1; j_gene: TRBJ2-5; CDR3nt: TGTGCCAGCAATCTGAACGGCAAGGACAGGGGAGAGACCCAGTACTTC; CDR3aa: CASNLNGKDRGETQYF
v_gene: TRBV27; abundance: NA; d_gene: NA; j_gene: TRBJ1-2; CDR3nt: TGTGCCAGCGGGGGCGGTATCGGAGGCTACACCTTC; CDR3aa: CASGGGIGGYTF
v_gene: TRBV6-5; abundance: NA; d_gene: NA; j_gene: TRBJ1-1; CDR3nt: TGTGCCAGCACCCAAACAGATCTGAGGAGTGAAGCTTTCTTT; CDR3aa: CASTQTDLRSEAFF
v_gene: TRBV10-3; abundance: NA; d_gene: NA; j_gene: TRBJ1-2; CDR3nt: TGTGCCATCAGTGGCATCGGGGGGCGGGATGGCTACACCTTC; CDR3aa: CAISGIGGRDGYTF
v_gene: TRBV14; abundance: NA; d_gene: TRBD2; j_gene: TRBJ2-5; CDR3nt: TGTGCCAGCAGCCAAGAAAGCGGGAGGGCCGGGGAGACCCAGTACTTC; CDR3aa: CASSQESGRAGETQYF
v_gene: TRBV15; abundance: NA; d_gene: NA; j_gene: TRBJ2-5; CDR3nt: TGTGCCACCAGCAGAGATAGGGAGACCCAGTACTTC; CDR3aa: CATSRDRETQYF
v_gene: TRBV4-1; abundance: NA; d_gene: NA; j_gene: TRBJ1-2; CDR3nt: TGCGCCAGCAGCCCGCTCCTCCGGGACAATGGCTACACCTTC; CDR3aa: CASSPLLRDNGYTF
v_gene: TRBV19; abundance: NA; d_gene: TRBD2; j_gene: TRBJ2-7; CDR3nt: TGTGCCAGTAGCCTTCGGGTAGCGGGGATCTCCTACGAGCAGTACTTC; CDR3aa: CASSLRVAGISYEQYF
v_gene: TRBV30; abundance: few; d_gene: NA; j_gene: TRBJ1-1; CDR3nt: TGTGCCGGTAAAGGGGGACTCGGGACTGAAGCTTTCTTT; CDR3aa: CAGKGGLGTEAFF
v_gene: TRBV12-5; abundance: NA; d_gene: TRBD1; j_gene: TRBJ2-5; CDR3nt: TGTGCTAGTGGTACTACGGACAGGGGAGCGGAGACCCAGTACTTC; CDR3aa: CASGTTDRGAETQYF
v_gene: TRBV4-1; abundance: NA; d_gene: NA; j_gene: TRBJ1-2; CDR3nt: TGCGCCAGCAGCCAAGGGGCCAGGGGCTATGGCTACACCTTC; CDR3aa: CASSQGARGYGYTF
v_gene: TRBV11-3; abundance: NA; d_gene: TRBD1; j_gene: TRBJ2-3; CDR3nt: TGTGCCAGCAGCTTAGAAACGGACAGGCGGTTAGATACGCAGTATTTT; CDR3aa: CASSLETDRRLDTQYF
v_gene: TRBV7-9; abundance: few; d_gene: NA; j_gene: TRBJ1-1; CDR3nt: TGTGCCAGCAGCCCCCAGGGACTCACGAACACTGAAGCTTTCTTT; CDR3aa: CASSPQGLTNTEAFF
v_gene: TRBV30; abundance: NA; d_gene: TRBD1; j_gene: TRBJ1-2; CDR3nt: TGTGCCTGGAGTGTAACGGGCAGGGGGCTTTGGGGCTACACCTTC; CDR3aa: CAWSVTGRGLWGYTF
v_gene: TRBV19; abundance: once; d_gene: NA; j_gene: TRBJ1-1; CDR3nt: TGTGCCAGTAGTCGCGTGGGTGAAACTGAAGCTTTCTTT; CDR3aa: CASSRVGETEAFF
v_gene: TRBV9; abundance: NA; d_gene: NA; j_gene: TRBJ1-3; CDR3nt: TGTGCCAGCAGCGTAGTACCATCCCGGGGAACTGGAAACACCATATATTTT; CDR3aa: CASSVVPSRGTGNTIYF
v_gene: TRBV15; abundance: NA; d_gene: NA; j_gene: TRBJ1-2; CDR3nt: TGTGCCACCAGCAGAGATTTGACTGTATATGGCTACACCTTC; CDR3aa: CATSRDLTVYGYTF
v_gene: TRBV28; abundance: few; d_gene: TRBD1; j_gene: TRBJ1-2; CDR3nt: TGTGCCAGCAGCACAACGAGGACAGGGGGCGCATGGGGCTACACCTTC; CDR3aa: CASSTTRTGGAWGYTF
v_gene: TRBV29-1; abundance: NA; d_gene: NA; j_gene: TRBJ2-7; CDR3nt: TGCAGCGTTGAATCATGGGACGAGCAGTACTTC; CDR3aa: CSVESWDEQYF
v_gene: TRBV11-3; abundance: NA; d_gene: NA; j_gene: TRBJ1-2; CDR3nt: TGTGCCAGCAGCTTAGATGGGCAGGGTATCGATGGCTACACCTTC; CDR3aa: CASSLDGQGIDGYTF
v_gene: TRBV30; abundance: few; d_gene: TRBD1; j_gene: TRBJ1-5; CDR3nt: TGTGCCTGGAGGTACCCTACAGGGGTTCATCAGCCCCAGCATTTT; CDR3aa: CAWRYPTGVHQPQHF
v_gene: TRBV5-1; abundance: NA; d_gene: NA; j_gene: TRBJ2-2; CDR3nt: TGCGCCAGCTCCAGTCAGGGGAGCACCGGGGAGCTGTTTTTT; CDR3aa: CASSSQGSTGELFF
v_gene: TRBV4-2; abundance: NA; d_gene: NA; j_gene: TRBJ2-1; CDR3nt: TGTGCCAGCAGCCAAGATCTCGTGGGAGCGGATTACAATGAGCAGTTCTTC; CDR3aa: CASSQDLVGADYNEQFF
v_gene: TRBV4-3; abundance: few; d_gene: TRBD2; j_gene: TRBJ2-4; CDR3nt: TGCGCCAGCAGCCAAGATCAAAATGCGGGAGTCGTCGAAAACATTCAGTACTTC; CDR3aa: CASSQDQNAGVVENIQYF